This TCR beta chain derives from a study of blood T cell repertoires in COVID-19. Study information: Donors in the United States, Italy and Spain gave samples during acute or convalescent COVID-19. The cDNA or gDNA used as material had been derived from T cells, B-cell-depleted T cells, or PBMCs.

Germline trimming cut 4 bases from V and 4 bases from J; bases unmatched to any gene: 9. Germline lookup yields CDR1 SGHDT and CDR2 YYEEEE. The CDR3 sequence is 16 residues long. In the authors' methods: The authors estimated nucleated cell counts from reference gene primer amplification. Some clones are missing from TCRdb's copy, which holds only in-frame ones; the method was immunoSEQ multiplex PCR. V, J and clone size reflect that table, while D and trimming were determined from the DNA. The profile shows around 100,000 clones, roughly 87% of them singletons. The V and J genes are TRBV5-6 and TRBJ1-4, with TRBD1 matching over 8 bases. Material for sequencing was peripheral blood. The receptor's source is a young man in a cohort sampled during active COVID-19. Here the CDR3 reads CASSDRWTGFNEKLFF. DNA of the CDR3: TGTGCCAGCAGCGACCGTTGGACAGGGTTTAATGAAAAACTGTTTTTT.